This T cell receptor beta chain was retrieved from a study of blood T cell repertoires in COVID-19. The V gene end was trimmed by 1 base and the J gene end by 4 bases; junction bases not matched to a gene: 6. This CDR3 is built from 16 residues. Germline loops: CDR1 MNHNS, CDR2 SASEGT. Participants were aged about 18 to 89 years, lived in about two dozen US areas, and enrolled virtually. Assignments of participants to cohorts depended upon their own reported clinical history. Produced via immunoSEQ multiplex PCR; TCRdb's table is partial and in-frame only. The table shows hundreds of thousands of clones, with under 90% occurring only once.

This TCR was sampled from a middle-aged man who had recovered from COVID-19. Sequencing used PBMCs or T cells enriched from blood (not recorded which). This chain uses TRBV6-1 with TRBJ2-3; 9 positions match TRBD2. This CDR3 reads CASSEEAGGTPDTQYF. The DNA for the CDR3 is TGTGCCAGCAGTGAAGAGGCGGGGGGGACCCCAGATACGCAGTATTTT.